The present entry profiles one T cell receptor beta chain with its context. V was shortened by 2 bases and J by 4 bases, with 19 bases between the two germline ends. Germline V CDR1 and CDR2: SGHNT, YYREEE (reference sequence). This CDR3 is built from 16 residues. This sample was included in a study of T cells in Graves' hyperthyroidism and ophthalmopathy. Researchers took RNA transcripts and amplified the TCR beta CDR3 regions from them. TCR CDR3 regions were first amplified by RT-PCR with HTBI primers. TCRdb fed the multiplex PCR reads into MiXCR, producing one record per CDR3 protein. This sample has hundreds of thousands of distinct CDR3 sequences, with 40% to 55% found just once.

Source material: peripheral blood or thyroid tissue (not recorded which). The sequence was obtained from a woman aged 18-29 years with Graves' hyperthyroidism. The V call is TRBV5-4, the J call TRBJ2-7, with TRBD1 as a possible D gene (5 bases). For the CDR3, the DNA is TGTGCCAGCAGCTTTTGGCCAGGGTATTTCGAGTACGAGCAGTACTTC. Amino acids: CASSFWPGYFEYEQYF.